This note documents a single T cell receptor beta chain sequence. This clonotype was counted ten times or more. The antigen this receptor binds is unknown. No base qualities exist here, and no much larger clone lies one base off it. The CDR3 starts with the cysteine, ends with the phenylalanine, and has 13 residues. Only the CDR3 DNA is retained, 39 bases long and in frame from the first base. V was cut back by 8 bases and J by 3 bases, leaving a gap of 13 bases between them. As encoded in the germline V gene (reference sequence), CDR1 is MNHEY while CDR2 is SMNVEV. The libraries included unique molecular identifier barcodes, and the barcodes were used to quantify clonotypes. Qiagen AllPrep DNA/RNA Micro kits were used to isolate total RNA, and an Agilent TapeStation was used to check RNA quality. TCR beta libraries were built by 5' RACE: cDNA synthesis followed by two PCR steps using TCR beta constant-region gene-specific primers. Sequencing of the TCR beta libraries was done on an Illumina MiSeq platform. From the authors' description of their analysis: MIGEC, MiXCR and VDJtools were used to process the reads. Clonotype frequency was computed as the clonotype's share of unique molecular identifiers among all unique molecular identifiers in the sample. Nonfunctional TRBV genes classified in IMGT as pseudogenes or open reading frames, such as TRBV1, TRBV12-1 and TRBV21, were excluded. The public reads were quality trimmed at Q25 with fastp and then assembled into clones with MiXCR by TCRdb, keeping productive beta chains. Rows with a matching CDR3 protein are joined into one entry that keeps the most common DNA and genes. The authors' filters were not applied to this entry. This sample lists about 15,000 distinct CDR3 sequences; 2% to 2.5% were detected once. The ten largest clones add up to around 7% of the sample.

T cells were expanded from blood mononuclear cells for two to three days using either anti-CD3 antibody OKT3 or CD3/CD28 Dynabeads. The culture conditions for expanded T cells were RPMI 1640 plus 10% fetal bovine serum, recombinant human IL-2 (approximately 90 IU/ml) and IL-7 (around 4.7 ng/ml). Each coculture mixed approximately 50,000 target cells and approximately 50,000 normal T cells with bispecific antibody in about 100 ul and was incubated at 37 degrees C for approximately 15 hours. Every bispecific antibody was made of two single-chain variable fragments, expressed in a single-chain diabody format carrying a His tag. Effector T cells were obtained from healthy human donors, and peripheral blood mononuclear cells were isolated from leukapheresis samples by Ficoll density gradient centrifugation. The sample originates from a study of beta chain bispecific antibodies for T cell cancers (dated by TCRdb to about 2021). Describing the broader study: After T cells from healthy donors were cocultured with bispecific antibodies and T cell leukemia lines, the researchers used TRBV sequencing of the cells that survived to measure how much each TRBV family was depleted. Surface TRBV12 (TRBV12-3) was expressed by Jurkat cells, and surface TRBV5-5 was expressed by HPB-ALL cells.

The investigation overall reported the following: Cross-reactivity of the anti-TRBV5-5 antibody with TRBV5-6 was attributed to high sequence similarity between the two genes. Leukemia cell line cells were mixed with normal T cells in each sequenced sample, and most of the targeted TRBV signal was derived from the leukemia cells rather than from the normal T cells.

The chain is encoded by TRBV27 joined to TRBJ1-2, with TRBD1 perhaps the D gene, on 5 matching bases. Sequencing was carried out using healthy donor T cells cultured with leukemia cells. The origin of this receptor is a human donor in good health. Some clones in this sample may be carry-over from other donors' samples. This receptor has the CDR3 CASSPQGYYGYTF. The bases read TGTGCCAGCTCCCCCCAGGGTTACTATGGCTACACCTTC.